This T cell receptor beta chain originates from a study of cytomegalovirus exposure and HLA in healthy donors. Study-wide findings and caveats: There was a cluster of highly shared sequence variants that was likely a sequencing artifact.

This PCR relied on a set of 60 Vbeta primers and 13 Jbeta primers. Only in-frame clones appear in the TCRdb table, and some are missing; sequencing was by immunoSEQ multiplex PCR. With 180,000 or so clones in the sample, the ten largest clones hold approximately 0.74%. This CDR3 comprises 16 residues. V lost 5 bases and J lost 0; bases outside the gene matches: 7. CDR1 and CDR2 from the germline V gene are MNHEY and SMNVEV (reference sequence). As for this clone: Its cognate antigen is unknown.

The material sequenced was PBMCs. V gene TRBV27 combines with J gene TRBJ2-3; 8 bases fit TRBD1. The TCR originated in a boy aged 5-17 years in good health and CMV-seronegative. The CDR3 protein is CASSAHPGGSTDTQYF. The CDR3 bases are TGTGCCAGCAGTGCCCACCCAGGGGGCAGCACAGATACGCAGTATTTT.